This section outlines one TCR beta chain sequence together with its context. The target of this receptor is not known. No base qualities exist here, and no much larger clone lies one base off it. The data derive from a study of CD8 T cells in Susac syndrome (dated by TCRdb to the late 2010s). With respect to the entire study: Of the Susac syndrome patients who were sequenced, about 6 had clinically active disease and roughly 8 were in clinical remission. At blood withdrawal, Susac syndrome patients were therapy-naive, treated with corticosteroids (with IVIg additionally given to some), or treated with IVIg alone. Repertoire sequencing was used to test whether CD8+ T cell activation and differentiation in Susac syndrome was antigen driven. The study at large found these results: The number of individuals in the TCR sequencing and HLA analysis was acknowledged as relatively small. In patients with Susac syndrome, the CD4+ T cell repertoire showed no detectable clonal expansion.

Peripheral blood CD8+ and CD4+ T cells from healthy donors, Susac syndrome patients and multiple sclerosis patients were profiled using high-throughput TCR beta sequencing. Recently defined diagnostic criteria for definite or probable disease were met by the Susac syndrome patients. Bulk CD8+ and CD4+ T cells were purified magnetically by negative isolation, whereas CD8+ TEMRA cells were enriched by FACS. Blood was drawn into EDTA tubes, processed within 24 hours, and PBMCs were isolated by density gradient centrifugation. PBMCs intended for TCR sequencing were cryopreserved in liquid nitrogen and were subsequently thawed in a 37 degrees C water bath. The sorted or isolated CD4+, CD8+ and CD8+ TEMRA cells reached a purity of at least 90%. Trimming leaves V shorter by 5 bases and J shorter by 5 bases, with the junction holding 6 bases beyond the gene matches. Based on the germline V gene, the CDR1 and CDR2 sequences are SGDLS and YYNGEE. From its cysteine to its phenylalanine, the CDR3 spans 14 amino acids. The retained sequence is limited to the CDR3, 42 bases, with the frame set at the first base.

RNA was extracted with the RNeasy kit and about 0.5 to 1 ug was reverse transcribed using random hexamers. The immunoSEQ multiplex PCR assay, covering 54 Vbeta and 13 Jbeta segments, was used to amplify TCR beta CDR3 regions. PCR amplification bias was corrected by using a synthetic template baseline for primer optimization and computational correction. As for the authors' bioinformatics: Reads were annotated to V, D and J genes according to IMGT and were analyzed with immunoSEQ Analyzer, with only productive sequences retained. To calculate clonality, Shannon entropy was normalized by log2 of the number of productive unique sequences and then subtracted from one. Public and private clones were assessed among the 100 most prevalent clones of each patient and control. Susac-specific clones were defined as absent from healthy and MS cohorts, roughly 1,100 published viral clones and other ImmuneACCESS disease sequences. Starting from the raw public reads, TCRdb applied fastp trimming at Q25, assembled clones with MiXCR and retained in-frame beta chains. Each record represents a unique CDR3 protein, reported with the most common genes and DNA among its rows. None of the V and J calls come from the authors' own analysis; TCRdb made them. This sample lists some 160,000 distinct CDR3 sequences; roughly 94% were detected once. The ten largest clones add up to around 0.11% of the sample.

This sequence originates from a human donor with Susac syndrome. The chain employs TRBV9 and TRBJ2-1, with 8 central nucleotides matching TRBD2. The sequencing sample was made of CD4+ T cells from PBMCs. CDR3 sequence: CASRRSGGHNEQFF. The sequence in DNA is TGTGCCAGCAGGAGAAGCGGGGGCCACAATGAGCAGTTCTTC.